The rows below give T cell receptor beta chains drawn from one sample of a study of low-dose radiotherapy and immunotherapy resistance in tumors. TCRdb re-called the reads with MiXCR, one entry per CDR3 protein. Here the sample spans 85,000 to 95,000 distinct CDR3 sequences, 20% to 25% being singletons. This specimen consisted of PBMCs, obtained after low-dose radiotherapy plus immunotherapy. The receptor source for this set is a female donor with ovarian cancer. The CDR3 runs from the conserved cysteine through the conserved F or W. Fields, in order: clone size, J gene, D gene, V gene, CDR3 protein, CDR3 DNA. A D gene is named only where the DNA matches it firmly. Part of the rows lack a size; the others show once, few, many or a class for expanded clones.

many,TRBJ2-2,TRBD2,TRBV9,CASSISGSRAGELFF,TGTGCCAGCAGCATAAGCGGGAGTCGTGCCGGGGAGCTGTTTTTT
many,TRBJ1-5,.,TRBV28,CASRLSYSNQPQHF,TGTGCCAGCAGGCTCAGCTATAGCAATCAGCCCCAGCATTTT
many,TRBJ1-1,.,TRBV5-1,CASSSSTVRNTEAFF,TGCGCCAGCAGCTCATCGACGGTCAGGAACACTGAAGCTTTCTTT
many,TRBJ2-5,TRBD2,TRBV25-1,CASSTSGEETQYF,TGTGCCAGCTCGACTAGCGGGGAAGAGACCCAGTACTTC
many,TRBJ2-1,TRBD1,TRBV20-1,CSAYRQGGSNEQFF,TGCAGTGCTTATAGACAGGGTGGATCCAATGAGCAGTTCTTC
many,TRBJ2-3,TRBD2,TRBV28,CASSEGAGDADTQYF,TGTGCCAGCAGTGAGGGAGCGGGGGACGCAGATACGCAGTATTTT
.,TRBJ2-1,TRBD2,TRBV12-3/TRBV12-4,CASSGSGGDEQFF,TGTGCCAGCAGTGGGAGCGGGGGCGATGAGCAGTTCTTC
.,TRBJ2-1,.,TRBV21-1,CASSKAHEQFF,TGTGCCAGCAGCAAAGCCCATGAGCAGTTCTTC
many,TRBJ2-2,.,TRBV5-1,CASSFQGGYTGELFF,TGCGCCAGCAGCTTTCAAGGGGGGTACACCGGGGAGCTGTTTTTT
many,TRBJ2-3,TRBD1,TRBV18,CASSRPGQGTDTQYF,TGTGCCAGCTCACGCCCGGGACAGGGAACAGATACGCAGTATTTT
many,TRBJ2-7,TRBD1,TRBV30,CAWSATGGSEQYF,TGTGCCTGGAGTGCTACAGGGGGCAGCGAGCAGTACTTC
many,TRBJ1-2,TRBD1,TRBV7-9,CASSLSGDRAYGYTF,TGTGCCAGCAGCTTATCGGGGGACAGGGCATATGGCTACACCTTC
many,TRBJ1-1,.,TRBV28,CASRPLARRNTEAFF,TGTGCCAGCAGACCCCTCGCCAGACGGAACACTGAAGCTTTCTTT
many,TRBJ2-3,.,TRBV19,CASIVGDTQYF,TGTGCCAGTATAGTTGGAGATACGCAGTATTTT
many,TRBJ2-7,TRBD2,TRBV29-1,CSVAPRGGDYYEQYF,TGCAGCGTCGCCCCCCGCGGTGGGGACTACTACGAGCAGTACTTC
many,TRBJ2-3,.,TRBV29-1,CSVEEGWPFDRNTDTQYF,TGCAGCGTTGAAGAGGGGTGGCCGTTCGACAGGAATACAGATACGCAGTATTTT
.,TRBJ2-1,TRBD2,TRBV5-1,CASSSTSGGAAGLDERFF,TGCGCCAGCAGCTCGACTAGCGGGGGGGCTGCGGGGTTGGATGAGCGGTTCTTC
few,TRBJ2-3,.,TRBV5-1,CASSISGTDTQYF,TGCGCCAGCAGCATTAGCGGCACAGATACGCAGTATTTT
many,TRBJ1-1,.,TRBV7-9,CASSRGRGEAFF,TGTGCCAGCAGCCGCGGGCGGGGGGAAGCTTTCTTT
.,TRBJ2-5,TRBD2,TRBV5-4,CASSLSGGGGETQYF,TGTGCCAGCAGCCTCAGCGGGGGGGGAGGGGAGACCCAGTACTTC
many,TRBJ1-4,.,TRBV12-3/TRBV12-4,CASTMRGAPTNEKLFF,TGTGCCAGCACCATGAGGGGGGCCCCAACTAATGAAAAACTGTTTTTT
many,TRBJ2-5,.,TRBV7-8,CASSLSRVAETQYF,TGTGCCAGCAGCTTATCTAGGGTCGCCGAGACCCAGTACTTC
few,TRBJ2-4,.,TRBV29-1,CSVIGPLAKNIQYF,TGCAGCGTTATCGGACCGCTTGCCAAAAACATTCAGTACTTC
.,TRBJ2-1,TRBD2,TRBV12-3/TRBV12-4,CASSFRGSGGYNEQFF,TGTGCCAGCAGTTTCCGGGGTAGCGGGGGTTACAATGAGCAGTTCTTC
few,TRBJ2-7,TRBD1,TRBV10-1,CASILLDRDRGSYEQYF,TGCGCCAGCATCCTCCTCGACCGGGACAGGGGATCCTACGAGCAGTACTTC
.,TRBJ1-1,.,TRBV5-1,CASRRAGRTNTEAFF,TGCGCCAGCAGGAGGGCAGGGCGTACGAACACTGAAGCTTTCTTT
few,TRBJ2-1,TRBD2,TRBV2,CASSQTSGSNEQFF,TGTGCCAGCAGTCAGACTAGCGGGAGCAATGAGCAGTTCTTC
many,TRBJ2-7,.,TRBV7-9,CASSLVLHPYEQYF,TGTGCCAGCAGCTTAGTTTTGCACCCGTACGAGCAGTACTTC
.,TRBJ2-5,TRBD1,TRBV28,CASSTGQGWQETQYF,TGTGCCAGCAGTACGGGACAGGGGTGGCAAGAGACCCAGTACTTC
many,TRBJ2-1,.,TRBV5-4,CASSRGRGDNEQFF,TGTGCCAGCAGCCGGGGACGGGGAGACAATGAGCAGTTCTTC
many,TRBJ2-1,TRBD2,TRBV5-4,CASSRSGRPSYNEQFF,TGTGCCAGCAGCCGTAGCGGGAGGCCCTCCTACAATGAGCAGTTCTTC
many,TRBJ2-1,.,TRBV20-1,CSAALGRGRYNEQFF,TGCAGTGCTGCCCTCGGGCGGGGGCGCTACAATGAGCAGTTCTTC
many,TRBJ2-1,TRBD2,TRBV4-2,CASSRLAGGSSNEQFF,TGTGCCAGCAGCCGACTAGCGGGAGGGTCTTCCAATGAGCAGTTCTTC
many,TRBJ2-2,.,TRBV4-1,CASSQNTLAAGELFF,TGCGCCAGCAGCCAAAACACTCTAGCCGCCGGGGAGCTGTTTTTT
many,TRBJ2-3,TRBD1,TRBV3-1,CASSQGTGGTDTQYF,TGTGCCAGCAGCCAAGGGACAGGGGGCACAGATACGCAGTATTTT
many,TRBJ1-5,TRBD1,TRBV7-8,CASSGWTGGGNQPQHF,TGTGCCAGCTCAGGTTGGACAGGGGGGGGCAATCAGCCCCAGCATTTT
.,TRBJ2-7,.,TRBV6-2/TRBV6-3,CASSYSMVTTPYEQYF,TGTGCCAGCAGTTACTCGATGGTGACTACCCCCTACGAGCAGTACTTC
many,TRBJ1-1,.,TRBV6-2/TRBV6-3,CASTRGAIAEAFF,TGTGCCAGCACGAGGGGGGCAATTGCTGAAGCTTTCTTT
few,TRBJ1-5,TRBD1,TRBV20-1,CSARDERGTVNHQPQHF,TGCAGTGCTAGAGATGAGAGGGGGACAGTGAATCATCAGCCCCAGCATTTT
many,TRBJ1-5,.,TRBV15,CATSRGVGYGNQPQHF,TGTGCCACCAGCAGAGGGGTAGGGTACGGGAATCAGCCCCAGCATTTT
.,TRBJ1-1,TRBD1,TRBV6-2/TRBV6-3,CASSYIGTGDRNTEAFF,TGTGCCAGCAGTTACATCGGGACAGGGGACAGGAACACTGAAGCTTTCTTT
.,TRBJ2-2,.,TRBV27,CASSLWTNGGELFF,TGTGCCAGCAGTCTTTGGACTAATGGCGGGGAGCTGTTTTTT
few,TRBJ2-3,TRBD1,TRBV7-2,CASSLPGQVTDTQYF,TGTGCCAGCAGCCTCCCGGGACAGGTCACAGATACGCAGTATTTT
many,TRBJ1-5,.,TRBV4-1,CASSQDASRQPQHF,TGCGCCAGCAGCCAAGATGCCTCTCGACAGCCCCAGCATTTT
many,TRBJ1-2,.,TRBV28,CASSFSRVSNYGYTF,TGTGCCAGCAGTTTTTCCCGGGTCTCTAACTATGGCTACACCTTC
.,TRBJ2-7,TRBD2,TRBV28,CASSLVSGGTYEQYF,TGTGCCAGCAGTTTAGTCAGCGGGGGCACCTACGAGCAGTACTTC
once,TRBJ1-4,TRBD1,TRBV3-1,CASSQAGTAGNEKLFF,TGTGCCAGCAGCCAAGCTGGGACAGCCGGGAATGAAAAACTGTTTTTT
many,TRBJ2-7,.,TRBV10-3,CACGALYEQYF,TGTGCTTGTGGGGCCCTCTACGAGCAGTACTTC
many,TRBJ2-5,.,TRBV24-1,CATSEIGTSETQYF,TGTGCCACCAGTGAGATTGGGACCTCAGAGACCCAGTACTTC
.,TRBJ1-6,.,TRBV18,CASSQGTLPNSPLHF,TGTGCCAGCTCACAAGGGACTCTTCCTAATTCACCCCTCCACTTT
many,TRBJ1-5,.,TRBV19,CASSSTGFTNQPQHF,TGTGCCAGTAGTAGCACAGGGTTTACAAATCAGCCCCAGCATTTT
many,TRBJ2-1,TRBD2,TRBV18,CASSPASGGEVEQFF,TGTGCCAGCTCACCCGCCAGCGGGGGAGAAGTTGAGCAGTTCTTC